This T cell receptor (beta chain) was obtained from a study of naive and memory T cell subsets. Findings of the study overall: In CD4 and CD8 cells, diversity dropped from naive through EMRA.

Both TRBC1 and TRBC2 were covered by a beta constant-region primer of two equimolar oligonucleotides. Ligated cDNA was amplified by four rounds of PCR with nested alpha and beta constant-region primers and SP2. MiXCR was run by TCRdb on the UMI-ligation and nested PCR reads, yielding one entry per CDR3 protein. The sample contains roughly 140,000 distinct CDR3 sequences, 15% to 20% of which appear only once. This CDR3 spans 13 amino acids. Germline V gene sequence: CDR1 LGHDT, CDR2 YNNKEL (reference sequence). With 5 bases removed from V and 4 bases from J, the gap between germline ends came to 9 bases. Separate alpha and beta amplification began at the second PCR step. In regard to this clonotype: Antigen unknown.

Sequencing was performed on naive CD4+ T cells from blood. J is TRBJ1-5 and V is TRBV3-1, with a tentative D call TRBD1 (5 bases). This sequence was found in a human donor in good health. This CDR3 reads CASSVGANQPQHF. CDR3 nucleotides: TGTGCCAGCAGCGTAGGGGCAAATCAGCCCCAGCATTTT.